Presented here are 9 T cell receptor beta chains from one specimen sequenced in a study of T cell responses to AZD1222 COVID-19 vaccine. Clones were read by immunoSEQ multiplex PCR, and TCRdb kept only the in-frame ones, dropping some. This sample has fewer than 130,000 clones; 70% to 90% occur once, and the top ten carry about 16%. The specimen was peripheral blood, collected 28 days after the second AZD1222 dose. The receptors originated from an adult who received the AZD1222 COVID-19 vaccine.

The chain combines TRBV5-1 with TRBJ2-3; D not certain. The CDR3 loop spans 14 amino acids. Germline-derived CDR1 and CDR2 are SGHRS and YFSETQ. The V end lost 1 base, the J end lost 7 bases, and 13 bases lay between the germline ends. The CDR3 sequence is CASSLTESSNTQYF. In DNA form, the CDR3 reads TGCGCCAGCAGCTTGACAGAGAGTTCGAATACGCAGTATTTT.

The CDR3 nucleotides read TGTGCCAGCAGCTTAGCGCACAGGGGAGGAAACACCATATATTTT. It is translated as CASSLAHRGGNTIYF. The rearrangement joins TRBV7-2 to TRBJ1-3; 7 bases line up with TRBD1. This CDR3 spans 15 amino acids. After removal of 0 bases from V and 4 bases from J, the junction contained 3 bases not matched to a gene. Germline loops: CDR1 SGHTA, CDR2 FQGNSA.

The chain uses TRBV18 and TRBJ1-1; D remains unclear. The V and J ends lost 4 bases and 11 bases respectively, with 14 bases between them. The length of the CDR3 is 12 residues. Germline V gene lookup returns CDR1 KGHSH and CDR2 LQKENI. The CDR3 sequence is CASSRSLGGAFF. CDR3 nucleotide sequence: TGTGCCAGCTCACGTTCCCTAGGAGGGGCTTTCTTT.

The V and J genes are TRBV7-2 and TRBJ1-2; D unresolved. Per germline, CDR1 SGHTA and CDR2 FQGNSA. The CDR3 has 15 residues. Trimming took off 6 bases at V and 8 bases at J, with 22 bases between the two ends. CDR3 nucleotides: TGTGCCAGCAGGAGCGGCATGCAGAGTGTGGGAGGCTACACCTTC. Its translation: CASRSGMQSVGGYTF.

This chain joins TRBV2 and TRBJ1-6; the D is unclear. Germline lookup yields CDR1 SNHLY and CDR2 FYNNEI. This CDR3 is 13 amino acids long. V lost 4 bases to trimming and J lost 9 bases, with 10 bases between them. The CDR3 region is CASSAGDGSPLHF. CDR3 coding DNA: TGTGCCAGCAGTGCAGGTGACGGTTCACCCCTCCACTTT.

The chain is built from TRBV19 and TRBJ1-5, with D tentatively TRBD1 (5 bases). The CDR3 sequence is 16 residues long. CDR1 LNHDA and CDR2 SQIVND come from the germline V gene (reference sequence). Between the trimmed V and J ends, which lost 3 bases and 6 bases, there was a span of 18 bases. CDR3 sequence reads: CASSIPTVMGTQPQHF. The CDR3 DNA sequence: TGTGCCAGTAGTATCCCGACAGTTATGGGGACTCAGCCCCAGCATTTT.

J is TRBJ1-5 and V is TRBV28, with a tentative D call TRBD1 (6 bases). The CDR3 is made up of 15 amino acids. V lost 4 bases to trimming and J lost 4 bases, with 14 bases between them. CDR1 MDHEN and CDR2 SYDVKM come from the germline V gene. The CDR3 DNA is TGTGCCAGCAGTTCCCCTACAGGGACTAATCAGCCCCAGCATTTT. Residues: CASSSPTGTNQPQHF.

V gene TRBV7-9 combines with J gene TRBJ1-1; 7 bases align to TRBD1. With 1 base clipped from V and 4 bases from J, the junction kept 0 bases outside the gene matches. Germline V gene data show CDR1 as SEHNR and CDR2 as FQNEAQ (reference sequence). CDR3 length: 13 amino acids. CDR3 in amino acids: CASSLDRGTEAFF. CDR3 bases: TGTGCCAGCAGCTTAGACAGGGGCACTGAAGCTTTCTTT.

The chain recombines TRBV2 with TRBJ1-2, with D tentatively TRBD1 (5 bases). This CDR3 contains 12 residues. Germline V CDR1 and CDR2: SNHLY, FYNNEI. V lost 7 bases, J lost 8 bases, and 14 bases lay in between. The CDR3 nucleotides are TGTGCCAGCACTTGGGGCCTCCTGGGCTACACCTTC. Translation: CASTWGLLGYTF. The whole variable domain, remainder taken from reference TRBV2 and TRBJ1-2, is EPEVTQTPSHQVTQMGQEVILRCVPISNHLYFYWYRQILGQKVEFLVSFYNNEISEKSEIFDDQFSVERPDGSNFTLKIRSTKLEDSAMYFCASTWGLLGYTFGSGTRLTVV.